This T cell receptor (beta chain) emerged from a study of T cells in Graves' hyperthyroidism and ophthalmopathy. This clonotype was counted many times. There were TCR beta CDR3 regions amplified from RNA transcripts. In the first-round RT-PCR of the TCR CDR3, the HTBI primer set was used. From the multiplex PCR reads, TCRdb called clonotypes with MiXCR, one entry per CDR3 protein. The table lists fewer than 450,000 distinct CDR3 sequences, about a sixth of them singletons. On the basis of clinical symptoms, serum thyroxine and TRAb, thyroid ultrasound and orbital computed tomography, diagnoses were made. The authors took PBMCs from roughly 9.3 ml fresh peripheral blood. The sequenced sample was blood. The receptor's source is a woman aged 30 to 39 with Graves' hyperthyroidism that later progressed to Graves' ophthalmopathy.

The CDR3 DNA reads as TGTGCCAGCAGTGAACCGCAGCGGGTACGATACGAGCAGTACTTC. This translates into CASSEPQRVRYEQYF. V and J are TRBV2 and TRBJ2-7; TRBD2 is a possible D gene (6 bases). Trimming stripped 2 bases from V and 4 bases from J, with 15 bases between. The V gene's germline CDR1 is SNHLY and CDR2 FYNNEI. This CDR3 spans 15 amino acids. The full variable domain, completed using reference TRBV2 and TRBJ2-7, is EPEVTQTPSHQVTQMGQEVILRCVPISNHLYFYWYRQILGQKVEFLVSFYNNEISEKSEIFDDQFSVERPDGSNFTLKIRSTKLEDSAMYFCASSEPQRVRYEQYFGPGTRLTVT.